What follows are 13 T cell receptor beta chains derived from one specimen sequenced in a study of identical twins. TCRdb used MiXCR to reprocess the 5' RACE reads, holding one entry per CDR3 protein. This table holds 200,000 to 300,000 distinct CDR3 sequences, over 9.5% found once. The sequencing input was memory T cells sorted from blood. Every receptor here comes from a man between 50 and 59 years old in good health.

This clonotype was counted many times. The CDR3 DNA sequence: TGTGCCACCAGTAAGGGACAGGAGAATTCACCCCTCCACTTT. Translation gives CATSKGQENSPLHF. V and J are TRBV24-1 and TRBJ1-6, with 8 bases lining up with TRBD1. The CDR3 loop spans 14 amino acids. Germline lookup yields CDR1 KGHDR and CDR2 SFDVKD. The trim removed 6 bases at V and 7 bases at J, leaving 4 bases unmatched.

CDR3 nucleotide sequence: TGTGCCAGCAGCTTAGATCTTGGGCAGGGAAGGTACGAGCAGTACTTC. This sequence encodes CASSLDLGQGRYEQYF. The V and J genes are TRBV11-2 and TRBJ2-7, with D perhaps matching TRBD1 (5 bases). Germline CDR1 SGHAT, CDR2 FQNNGV. V was clipped by 0 bases and J by 4 bases, with 16 bases between them. The CDR3 is 16 amino acids.

This clonotype was seen at least ten times. The rearrangement joins TRBV12-3 or TRBV12-4 to TRBJ2-5, with unresolved D. This CDR3 is built from 13 residues. Trimming stripped 1 base from V and 4 bases from J, with 7 bases between. CDR3 sequence: CASSLGPIETQYF. As DNA, the CDR3 is TGTGCCAGCAGTTTAGGCCCCATAGAGACCCAGTACTTC.

This clonotype was counted ten times or more. The chain combines TRBV27 with TRBJ2-7; possibly TRBD1 or TRBD2 for D (6 bases each). Per germline, CDR1 MNHEY and CDR2 SMNVEV (reference sequence). There are 15 residues in the CDR3. Trimming shortened V by 3 bases and J by 0 bases, and 12 bases separated the two germline ends. Here the CDR3 DNA reads TGTGCCAGCAGTTTGGGGGGCTGGGGCTCCTACGAGCAGTACTTC. Amino acid sequence: CASSLGGWGSYEQYF.

The chain employs TRBV7-9 and TRBJ1-4; no reliable D call. CDR3 size: 14 residues. V was shortened by 7 bases and J by 5 bases, with 14 bases between the two germline ends. Germline assignment: CDR1 SEHNR and CDR2 FQNEAQ (reference sequence). The CDR3 spells CASTGGLLNEKLFF. The CDR3 nucleotides read TGTGCCAGCACCGGAGGGCTTCTGAATGAAAAACTGTTTTTT.

This clonotype was found many times. The chain has TRBV4-3 and TRBJ2-1; tentative D call: TRBD1 (6 bases). Germline lookup yields CDR1 LGHNA and CDR2 YSLEER. V shed 2 bases and J shed 2 bases, with 22 bases lying between them. This CDR3 is 19 amino acids long. The CDR3 sequence is CASSQYYTLPGQTYNEQFF. CDR3 DNA: TGCGCCAGCAGCCAATATTACACATTACCGGGACAAACCTACAATGAGCAGTTCTTC.

This clonotype was seen repeatedly, ten times or more. V usage is TRBV18 and J usage is TRBJ2-7; D unclear. Germline V gene sequence: CDR1 KGHSH, CDR2 LQKENI. The CDR3 consists of 11 residues. Trimming took off 3 bases at V and 5 bases at J, with 5 bases between the two ends. DNA for the CDR3: TGTGCCAGCTCACCTGGGCACGAGCAGTACTTC. This gives the protein CASSPGHEQYF.

The chain is built from TRBV18 and TRBJ2-3; D gene uncertain. The length of the CDR3 is 16 residues. The V gene's germline CDR1 is KGHSH and CDR2 LQKENI. V dropped 1 base and J dropped 1 base, with 12 bases sitting between them. The CDR3 bases are TGTGCCAGCTCACCACGGGCTTACCGGGGCACAGATACGCAGTATTTT. This sequence encodes CASSPRAYRGTDTQYF.

Comment on this clonotype: Possible read error: a much larger clone is one base away. The V gene is TRBV12-3 or TRBV12-4, the J gene TRBJ1-5, with TRBD1 identical over 8 bases. The J segment lost 2 bases and the V segment lost 4 bases, leaving 4 bases of the junction unmatched. The CDR3 loop spans 15 amino acids. The CDR3 reads CASSWAGGGNQPQHF. The DNA for the CDR3 is TGTGCCAGCAGTTGGGCAGGGGGCGGCAATCAGCCCCAGCATTTT.

This clonotype appeared many times. As DNA, the CDR3 is TGCAGCGCCCAGGGGGCGGATGGCTACACCTTC. It yields the protein CSAQGADGYTF. V is TRBV29-1 and J is TRBJ1-2, with TRBD1 matching 8 bases. Germline CDR1 reads SQVTM; CDR2 reads ANQGSEA. The CDR3 has 11 residues. Losses at the gene ends were 7 bases for V and 6 bases for J; bases not matched to a gene: 4.

Ten or more counts support this clonotype. The J gene is TRBJ2-7, the V gene TRBV3-1; 7 nucleotides line up with TRBD2. The CDR3 spans 14 residues. After removal of 1 base from V and 3 bases from J, the junction contained 3 bases not matched to a gene. CDR1 is LGHDT, CDR2 YNNKEL, per germline (reference sequence). CDR3 DNA: TGTGCCAGCAGCCAAGCTTCGGGGGGCTACGAGCAGTACTTC. It is translated as CASSQASGGYEQYF.

This chain links TRBV28 with TRBJ2-3, with a weak D call TRBD2 (5 bases). V lost 5 bases and J 5 bases, leaving 11 bases between the germline ends. This CDR3 spans 13 amino acids. Germline loops: CDR1 MDHEN, CDR2 SYDVKM. CDR3 loop: CASSLAYLDTQYF. The CDR3 nucleotides are TGTGCCAGCAGTCTAGCCTACTTAGATACGCAGTATTTT.

Ten or more counts support this clonotype. The CDR3 region is CASTGGSYEQYF. The CDR3 DNA follows: TGTGCCAGCACCGGTGGCTCCTACGAGCAGTACTTC. J is TRBJ2-7 and V is TRBV28; D not resolved. The length of the CDR3 is 12 residues. Germline V gene data show CDR1 as MDHEN and CDR2 as SYDVKM. Trimming pared 7 bases from V and 0 bases from J, leaving 7 bases between.